What follows are 14 T cell receptor beta chains derived from one specimen sequenced in a study of blood T cell repertoires in COVID-19. Clones were sequenced by immunoSEQ multiplex PCR, and TCRdb holds only the in-frame ones, with some missing. The sample consists of 150,000 or so clones, over 80% of them appearing once. Sequenced: PBMCs or T cells enriched from blood (not recorded which). The receptors originated from a man aged 70-80 years who had been exposed to COVID-19.

The rearrangement links TRBV2 to TRBJ1-4, with a tentative D call TRBD1 (5 bases). V lost 6 bases, J lost 8 bases, and 10 bases lay in between. Germline lookup yields CDR1 SNHLY and CDR2 FYNNEI. The CDR3 extends over 12 amino acids. The CDR3 loop reads CASRSQGEKLFF. DNA for the CDR3: TGTGCCAGCAGGTCTCAGGGCGAAAAACTGTTTTTT.

This chain joins TRBV19 and TRBJ1-5, with D tentatively TRBD1 (5 bases). CDR3 length: 14 residues. V was shortened by 5 bases and J by 6 bases, with 14 bases between the two germline ends. Germline CDR1 LNHDA, CDR2 SQIVND (reference sequence). The CDR3 spells CASSWEGRGQPQHF. CDR3 nucleotide sequence: TGTGCCAGTAGTTGGGAGGGGCGGGGTCAGCCCCAGCATTTT.

The chain is built from TRBV19 and TRBJ1-5; a possible D gene is TRBD1 (5 bases). The V end was cut by 3 bases, the J end by 4 bases, with 10 bases between. Germline-derived CDR1 and CDR2 are LNHDA and SQIVND (reference sequence). CDR3 length: 14 amino acids. CDR3 protein: CASSIGALNQPQHF. CDR3 DNA sequence: TGTGCCAGTAGTATTGGGGCCCTAAATCAGCCCCAGCATTTT.

The V gene is TRBV7-2, the J gene TRBJ2-7; 9 bases agree with TRBD2. This CDR3 is 14 amino acids long. Germline V gene sequence: CDR1 SGHTA, CDR2 FQGNSA. After removal of 5 bases from V and 0 bases from J, the junction contained 2 bases not matched to a gene. CDR3 region: CASSTGLASYEQYF. CDR3 nucleotides: TGTGCCAGCAGCACGGGACTAGCCTCCTACGAGCAGTACTTC.

The chain has TRBV30 and TRBJ2-1; 12 bases fit TRBD2. Germline CDR1 and CDR2: GTSNPN and SVGIG (reference sequence). The V gene end was trimmed by 0 bases and the J gene end by 9 bases; junction bases not matched to a gene: 6. The length of the CDR3 is 15 residues. The DNA of the CDR3 is TGTGCCTGGAGTGTGACTAGCGGGGGTCGGGGTGAGCAGTTCTTC. It encodes CAWSVTSGGRGEQFF.

The J gene is TRBJ1-6, the V gene TRBV18, with 8 bases identical to TRBD1. The CDR3 covers 14 residues. Germline V gene lookup returns CDR1 KGHSH and CDR2 LQKENI. V lost 3 bases, J lost 5 bases, and 0 bases stayed unmatched. CDR3 DNA: TGTGCCAGCTCACCGACAGGGGATAATTCACCCCTCCACTTT. Translating gives CASSPTGDNSPLHF.

The rearrangement links TRBV9 to TRBJ1-1; 7 bases agree with TRBD1. The germline CDR1 and CDR2 sequences are SGDLS and YYNGEE. The CDR3 runs 16 residues. The V segment lost 0 bases and the J segment 4 bases; nucleotides outside the gene matches: 9. The DNA of the CDR3 is TGTGCCAGCAGCGTAGGTATAGGGGGCTTGGGCACTGAAGCTTTCTTT. Translated, it gives CASSVGIGGLGTEAFF.

This chain links TRBV2 with TRBJ2-2; 7 bases are a match to TRBD1. Trimming removed 6 bases from V and 1 base from J; junction bases left unmatched: 2. The CDR3 extends over 14 amino acids. Germline V gene data show CDR1 as SNHLY and CDR2 as FYNNEI. The CDR3 bases are TGTGCCAGCAGGGACAGGCGGAACACCGGGGAGCTGTTTTTT. Translated: CASRDRRNTGELFF.

V gene TRBV6-5 combines with J gene TRBJ1-4; D perhaps matches TRBD1 (5 bases). Germline CDR1 reads MNHEY; CDR2 reads SVGAGI. The CDR3 loop spans 14 amino acids. Between the trimmed V and J ends, which lost 4 bases and 6 bases, there was a span of 12 bases. The CDR3 loop reads CASSFSGPYEKLFF. The CDR3 DNA is TGTGCCAGCAGTTTTTCAGGGCCGTATGAAAAACTGTTTTTT.

The rearrangement joins TRBV10-3 to TRBJ1-1; TRBD1 is a possible D gene (6 bases). Trimming removed 10 bases from V and 4 bases from J, with 22 bases in between. This CDR3 spans 15 amino acids. Per the germline V gene, CDR1 is ENHRY and CDR2 is SYGVKD. The CDR3 sequence is CATVTGGWAGTEAFF. The CDR3 nucleotides are TGTGCCACCGTAACTGGGGGCTGGGCGGGCACTGAAGCTTTCTTT.

This rearrangement joins TRBV6-4 to TRBJ1-2; D call uncertain. The V end lost 4 bases, the J end lost 5 bases, and 14 bases lay between the germline ends. The V gene's germline CDR1 is MRHNA and CDR2 SNTAGT. There are 14 residues in the CDR3. The CDR3 region is CASSAEPAGYGYTF. The CDR3 nucleotides are TGTGCCAGCAGTGCGGAGCCCGCGGGTTATGGCTACACCTTC.

The gene calls are TRBV28 and TRBJ1-5; weak D call: TRBD1 (5 bases). The CDR3 is made up of 15 amino acids. Trimming cost V 4 bases and J 7 bases, with 17 bases left between them. Germline-derived CDR1 and CDR2 are MDHEN and SYDVKM. CDR3 in DNA: TGTGCCAGCAGTTCCTTCGGGGGTAAGGAACAGCCCCAGCATTTT. Its translation: CASSSFGGKEQPQHF.

The chain recombines TRBV10-3 with TRBJ1-3; 9 nucleotides align to TRBD1. This CDR3 spans 14 amino acids. V trimming: 10 bases; J trimming: 3 bases; junction bases outside the gene matches: 7. The germline V gene has CDR1 ENHRY and CDR2 SYGVKD. The DNA for the CDR3 is TGTGCCACCCGGACAGGGGCAAGTGGAAACACCATATATTTT. This gives the protein CATRTGASGNTIYF.

This clone was seen a handful of times. V is TRBV5-1 and J is TRBJ1-2, with D perhaps matching TRBD1 (5 bases). Germline loops: CDR1 SGHRS, CDR2 YFSETQ. There are 16 residues in the CDR3. The V end lost 4 bases, the J end lost 4 bases, and 20 bases lay between the germline ends. CDR3 DNA sequence: TGCGCCAGCAGCCCAACCCCGACAGATGGCCCCTATGGCTACACCTTC. This encodes CASSPTPTDGPYGYTF.